The rows below give T cell receptor beta chains drawn from one sample of a study of glioma-infiltrating T cells. One entry per CDR3 protein, called by TCRdb with MiXCR from the multiplex PCR reads. The table records around 190,000 distinct CDR3 sequences, over 40% of them present only once. The sequencing input was glioma tissue, nonneoplastic brain tissue, or PBMCs (not recorded which). The receptors were gathered from a human donor with low-grade glioma or glioblastoma, undergoing nonglioma brain surgery, or in good health (not recorded which). CDR3s include the opening cysteine and the closing phenylalanine or tryptophan. Fields, in order: D gene, clone size, J gene, V gene, CDR3 protein, CDR3 DNA. D genes are given only for firm matches. Size is stated for part of the rows, as once, few or many counts, or as a class when the clone is expanded.

>NA|once|TRBJ1-5|TRBV27
CASSKLKNQPQHF
TGTGCCAGCAGTAAGCTCAAGAACCAGCCCCAGCATTTT
>TRBD2|many|TRBJ2-3|TRBV20-1
CSARFTGTSGRADTDTQYF
TGCAGTGCCCGGTTTACAGGGACTAGCGGGAGGGCCGATACAGATACGCAGTATTTT
>NA|NA|TRBJ2-7|TRBV3-1
CASSQGGVHEQYF
TGTGCCAGCAGCCAAGGGGGGGTACACGAGCAGTACTTC
>TRBD2|few|TRBJ2-4|TRBV3-1
CASRGGSTDKNIQYF
TGTGCCAGCAGGGGGGGGAGTACCGATAAAAACATTCAGTACTTC
>NA|many|TRBJ2-7|TRBV25-1
CASSDGGYEQYF
TGTGCCAGCAGTGACGGGGGCTACGAGCAGTACTTC
>TRBD1|many|TRBJ2-1|TRBV27
CASSLFQLPGQKHNEQFF
TGTGCCAGCAGTTTATTCCAATTACCGGGACAGAAGCACAATGAGCAGTTCTTC
>TRBD2|few|TRBJ2-7|TRBV7-8
CASSLAKLAGDYEQYF
TGTGCCAGCAGCTTAGCGAAACTAGCGGGAGATTACGAGCAGTACTTC
>NA|many|TRBJ2-3|TRBV28
CASSADTQYF
TGTGCCAGCAGTGCAGATACGCAGTATTTT
>TRBD1|many|TRBJ2-7|TRBV6-1
CASSRQGNQGEQYF
TGTGCCAGCAGTAGACAGGGAAATCAGGGAGAGCAGTACTTC
>TRBD2|NA|TRBJ2-1|TRBV19
CASSIDTPSGSSYNEQFF
TGTGCCAGTAGTATAGATACGCCTAGCGGGAGTTCGTACAATGAGCAGTTCTTC
>TRBD2|NA|TRBJ2-3|TRBV28
CASSPLKIAGAESKGDTQYF
TGTGCCAGCAGTCCCCTTAAGATAGCGGGAGCAGAATCAAAAGGGGATACGCAGTATTTT
>NA|NA|TRBJ2-1|TRBV3-1
CDSSTHAASEQFF
TGTGACAGCAGCACACACGCTGCCAGCGAGCAGTTCTTC